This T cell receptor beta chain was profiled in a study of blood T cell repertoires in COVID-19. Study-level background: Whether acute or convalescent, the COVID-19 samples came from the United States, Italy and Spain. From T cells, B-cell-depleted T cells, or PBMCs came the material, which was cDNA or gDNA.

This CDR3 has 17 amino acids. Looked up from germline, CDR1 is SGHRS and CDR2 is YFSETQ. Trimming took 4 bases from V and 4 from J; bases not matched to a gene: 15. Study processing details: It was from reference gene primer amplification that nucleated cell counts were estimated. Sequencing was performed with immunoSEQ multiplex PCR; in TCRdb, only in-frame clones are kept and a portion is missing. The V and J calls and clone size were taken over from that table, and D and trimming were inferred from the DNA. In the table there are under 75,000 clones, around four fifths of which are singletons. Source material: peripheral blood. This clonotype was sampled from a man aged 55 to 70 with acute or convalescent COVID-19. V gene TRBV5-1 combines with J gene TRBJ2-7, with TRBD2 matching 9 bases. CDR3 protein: CASSIGSSGVDGYEQYF. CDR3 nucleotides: TGCGCCAGCAGCATCGGGTCTAGCGGGGTAGATGGATACGAGCAGTACTTC.